The 21 T cell receptor beta chains given below trace back to one sample, sequenced in a study of cytomegalovirus exposure and HLA in healthy donors. PCR was performed using 60 Vbeta and 13 Jbeta primers. Assay: immunoSEQ multiplex PCR; the TCRdb copy retains only in-frame clones and omits some. This sample yields about 140,000 clones, of which around 77% are seen a single time; around 4.8% belongs to the top ten. Material: PBMCs. Every receptor here comes from a man between 25 and 39 years old in good health.

This chain joins TRBV4-1 and TRBJ2-2, with a weak D call TRBD2 (5 bases). Trimming took 6 bases from V and 7 from J, leaving 12 bases between them. Germline V CDR1 and CDR2: MGHRA, YSYEKL. The CDR3 is 13 residues long. CDR3 DNA: TGCGCCAGCAGGCGCGAGGGCGGCGGGGAGCTGTTTTTT. This encodes CASRREGGGELFF.

This rearrangement joins TRBV6-5 to TRBJ2-5; TRBD1 agrees at 7 bases. TRBJ2-7 matches the DNA end more closely, so the J call is doubtful. This CDR3 comprises 15 residues. CDR1 is MNHEY and CDR2 is SVGAGI in the germline V gene. The CDR3, as DNA: TGTGCCAGCAGTTCCCGACAGGGAAGTTCCTACGAGCAGTACTTC. This gives the protein CASSSRQGSSYEQYF.

This chain connects TRBV12-5 to TRBJ1-2, with TRBD1 identical over 7 bases. Germline V lookup: CDR1 LGHNT, CDR2 FRNRAP. This CDR3 has 12 residues. V shed 9 bases, J shed 2 bases, and the junction held 3 bases outside the gene matches. In DNA form, the CDR3 reads TGTGCTAGCCGGGGACAGAACTATGGCTACACCTTC. This codes for CASRGQNYGYTF.

V gene TRBV6-5 combines with J gene TRBJ1-2, with D possibly matching TRBD1 (6 bases). The CDR3 runs to 16 residues. V was pared by 2 bases and J by 1 base, with 14 bases between. Germline CDR1 MNHEY, CDR2 SVGAGI. This chain's CDR3 is CASSYALQGFNYGYTF. The CDR3 region has the DNA TGTGCCAGCAGTTACGCCCTACAGGGATTTAACTATGGCTACACCTTC.

This clone was seen only once. The V call is TRBV27, the J call TRBJ2-5, with 8 bases fitting TRBD1. The J call could be wrong; TRBJ2-7 is a better fit for the DNA end. This CDR3 spans 13 amino acids. In germline, CDR1 is MNHEY, CDR2 SMNVEV (reference sequence). The CDR3 region has the DNA TGTGCCAGCAGTATTACAGGGGGCTACGAGCAGTACTTC. Encoded protein: CASSITGGYEQYF.

This chain connects TRBV27 to TRBJ2-1; 8 bases match TRBD2. Trimming took 0 bases from V and 2 from J; bases not matched to a gene: 3. The germline gives CDR1 MNHEY, CDR2 SMNVEV (reference sequence). CDR3 length: 16 residues. The CDR3 DNA is TGTGCCAGCAGTTTATCTGGGACTAGACCCTACAATGAGCAGTTCTTC. Protein product: CASSLSGTRPYNEQFF.

The V call is TRBV30, the J call TRBJ2-7, with 8 bases aligning to TRBD2. The V segment lost 8 bases and the J segment 5 bases; nucleotides outside the gene matches: 5. The CDR3 has 11 amino acids. Germline V gives CDR1 GTSNPN, CDR2 SVGIG (reference sequence). CDR3 DNA sequence: TGTGCCGCAGCGGGAGTCCACGAGCAGTACTTC. Its translation: CAAAGVHEQYF. Filled out from reference TRBV30 and TRBJ2-7, the complete variable domain reads SQTIHQWPATLVQPVGSPLSLECTVEGTSNPNLYWYRQAAGRGLQLLFYSVGIGQISSEVPQNLSASRPQDRQFILSSKKLLLSDSGFYLCAAAGVHEQYFGPGTRLTVT.

The rearrangement links TRBV7-9 to TRBJ1-1; unclear D gene. In germline, CDR1 is SEHNR, CDR2 FQNEAQ (reference sequence). The ends were cut back, 5 bases at V and 10 bases at J, with 20 bases in the middle. The CDR3 runs 14 residues. CDR3 in DNA: TGTGCCAGCAGCGTAATAGGCGGAGGTTCGGGAGCTTTCTTT. This codes for CASSVIGGGSGAFF.

The CDR3 spells CASGGDYEQYF. In DNA form, the CDR3 reads TGTGCCAGCGGGGGCGACTACGAGCAGTACTTC. This chain joins TRBV2 and TRBJ2-7, with TRBD1 as a possible D gene (6 bases). The CDR3 runs 11 residues. The germline V gene encodes CDR1 SNHLY and CDR2 FYNNEI. Trimming removed 8 bases from V and 3 bases from J, with 8 bases in between.

This chain connects TRBV6-4 to TRBJ2-6, with D perhaps TRBD1 (6 bases). CDR3 length: 17 residues. V lost 4 bases and J 0 bases, leaving 13 bases between the germline ends. Germline V gene sequence: CDR1 MRHNA, CDR2 SNTAGT. The CDR3 reads CASSGVDSSSGANVLTF. CDR3 nucleotides: TGTGCCAGCAGTGGCGTGGACAGCAGCTCTGGGGCCAACGTCCTGACTTTC.

The chain combines TRBV27 with TRBJ2-2, with 12 nucleotides matching TRBD2. The germline V gene encodes CDR1 MNHEY and CDR2 SMNVEV (reference sequence). V lost 6 bases, J lost 6 bases, and 5 bases stayed unmatched. The CDR3 is made up of 15 amino acids. This CDR3 is CASSPLAGGPGELFF. Here the CDR3 DNA reads TGTGCCAGCAGCCCACTAGCGGGAGGACCCGGGGAGCTGTTTTTT.

Only one count was recorded for this clone. V is TRBV6-5 and J is TRBJ2-7; 14 bases map to TRBD2. This CDR3 comprises 15 residues. The germline V gene has CDR1 MNHEY and CDR2 SVGAGI. J gave up 4 bases and V 6 bases, and 5 bases lay outside the gene matches. The CDR3 loop is CASRGLAGVWYEQYF. The CDR3 DNA sequence: TGTGCCAGCAGGGGACTAGCGGGAGTATGGTACGAGCAGTACTTC.

The chain combines TRBV14 with TRBJ2-1; 10 bases line up with TRBD2. Trimming took 2 bases from V and 2 from J; bases not matched to a gene: 3. Germline values: CDR1 SGHDN, CDR2 FVKESK. This CDR3 is built from 16 residues. The CDR3 bases are TGTGCCAGCAGCCAACTAGCGGGGGCGACCTACAATGAGCAGTTCTTC. Encoded protein: CASSQLAGATYNEQFF.

The chain uses TRBV7-9 and TRBJ2-7, with D perhaps TRBD2 (6 bases). The germline CDR1 and CDR2 sequences are SEHNR and FQNEAQ (reference sequence). The CDR3 length is 12 residues. CDR3 coding DNA: TGTTCCAGCAGCTTGGGAGGCGACCCTCCTCTCGTC. The encoded protein is CSSSLGGDPPLV.

V usage is TRBV5-1 and J usage is TRBJ2-3; D perhaps matches TRBD1 (6 bases). Germline values: CDR1 SGHRS, CDR2 YFSETQ. CDR3 length: 15 amino acids. V dropped 5 bases and J dropped 6 bases, with 19 bases sitting between them. DNA for the CDR3: TGCGCCAGCAGACGGACAGCGATGGGACCGGATACGCAGTATTTT. Its translation is CASRRTAMGPDTQYF.

This rearrangement joins TRBV9 to TRBJ1-4; D ambiguous. Deletions cut 0 bases from V and 4 bases from J, with 10 bases between. The CDR3 loop spans 15 amino acids. The germline CDR1 and CDR2 sequences are SGDLS and YYNGEE. CDR3 sequence (DNA): TGTGCCAGCAGCGTAGGTGGGAGGCGTAATGAAAAACTGTTTTTT. Amino acids: CASSVGGRRNEKLFF.

The chain carries TRBV25-1 and TRBJ1-3, with a tentative D call TRBD1 (5 bases). V lost 3 bases, J lost 7 bases, and 25 bases lay in between. The length of the CDR3 is 18 residues. Germline CDR1 reads MGHDK; CDR2 reads SYGVNS. The CDR3 DNA is TGTGCCAGCAGTGATCCTGTTGGGAGGGGAACCTCCGCGAACACCATATATTTT. Its translation: CASSDPVGRGTSANTIYF.

The J gene is TRBJ2-7, the V gene TRBV7-8, with D unresolved. This CDR3 contains 15 residues. The V and J ends lost 5 bases and 3 bases respectively, with 17 bases between them. Germline V gene sequence: CDR1 SGHVS, CDR2 FQNEAQ. CDR3 sequence: CASSPPGSYLYEQYF. In DNA, the CDR3 is TGTGCCAGCAGCCCTCCAGGCTCCTACCTCTACGAGCAGTACTTC.

The J gene is TRBJ2-3, the V gene TRBV18; D is perhaps TRBD2 (5 bases). CDR1 and CDR2 from the germline V gene are KGHSH and LQKENI. V dropped 1 base and J dropped 0 bases, with 8 bases sitting between them. The CDR3 has 15 residues. CDR3 protein: CASSPLARSTDTQYF. CDR3 nucleotides: TGTGCCAGCTCACCACTAGCGAGAAGCACAGATACGCAGTATTTT.

With regard to this clone: The same CDR3 is also encoded by other DNA sequences in this sample. The chain couples TRBV5-1 to TRBJ2-1; no clear D. There are 13 residues in the CDR3. CDR1 is SGHRS, CDR2 YFSETQ, per germline. Trimming stripped 1 base from V and 4 bases from J, with 6 bases between. The CDR3 is CASSLLAYNEQFF. The CDR3 nucleotides are TGCGCCAGCAGCTTGTTGGCTTACAATGAGCAGTTCTTC. The variable domain in full, completed from reference TRBV5-1 and TRBJ2-1, reads KAGVTQTPRYLIKTRGQQVTLSCSPISGHRSVSWYQQTPGQGLQFLFEYFSETQRNKGNFPGRFSGRQFSNSRSEMNVSTLELGDSALYLCASSLLAYNEQFFGPGTRLTVL.

This chain's CDR3 is CASSFRKDRVSSYEQYF. The DNA of the CDR3 is TGTGCCAGCAGTTTCCGGAAAGACAGGGTAAGCTCCTACGAGCAGTACTTC. The rearrangement joins TRBV28 to TRBJ2-5; 7 bases align to TRBD1. The J call is in doubt because the DNA end fits TRBJ2-7 better. This CDR3 spans 17 amino acids. Germline values: CDR1 MDHEN, CDR2 SYDVKM.